These 17 T cell receptor beta chains originate from one sample sequenced in a study of blood T cell repertoires in COVID-19. TCRdb's copy holds only in-frame clones and misses some; the assay was immunoSEQ multiplex PCR. Of some 190,000 clones detected, around 83% appear once; the ten largest clones hold under 9.5%. Sequencing used peripheral blood. The receptors were gathered from a woman aged 55-75 years with acute or convalescent COVID-19.

The chain employs TRBV19 and TRBJ1-4; no definite D call. In germline, CDR1 is LNHDA, CDR2 SQIVND (reference sequence). Trimming pared 4 bases from V and 8 bases from J, leaving 11 bases between. The CDR3 is made up of 13 amino acids. The CDR3 DNA sequence: TGTGCCAGTAGTACCATCCCCCCCGAAAAACTGTTTTTT. Protein sequence: CASSTIPPEKLFF.

The chain joins TRBV21-1 to TRBJ2-7; the table's D call, TRBD1, was not checked against the DNA. TRBV21-1 is an annotated pseudogene. This CDR3 spans 15 amino acids. The CDR3 spells CASSRRHLCFYEQYF. CDR3 DNA sequence: TGTGCCAGCAGCCGTCGACACCTATGTTTCTACGAGCAGTACTTC.

This chain joins TRBV5-1 and TRBJ2-3; 7 bases align to TRBD2. The germline V gene encodes CDR1 SGHRS and CDR2 YFSETQ. V dropped 0 bases and J dropped 0; count of bases not matched to a gene: 1. This CDR3 has 15 amino acids. The CDR3 is CASSLVGGSTDTQYF. The CDR3 DNA sequence: TGCGCCAGCAGCTTGGTGGGGGGGAGCACAGATACGCAGTATTTT.

The chain employs TRBV6-6 and TRBJ1-4, with a tentative D call TRBD1 (6 bases). The CDR3 extends over 16 amino acids. Germline V gives CDR1 MNHNY, CDR2 SVGAGI (reference sequence). The V end lost 0 bases, the J end lost 4 bases, and 12 bases lay between the germline ends. The CDR3 is CASSYSAGAFNEKLFF. Written as DNA, the CDR3 is TGTGCCAGCAGTTACTCGGCGGGGGCCTTTAATGAAAAACTGTTTTTT.

This clone was seen a handful of times. The chain combines TRBV6-5 with TRBJ1-4; D is uncertain. The CDR3 has 15 amino acids. Trimming removed 6 bases from V and 0 bases from J, with 11 bases in between. Germline lookup yields CDR1 MNHEY and CDR2 SVGAGI. CDR3 nucleotide sequence: TGTGCCAGCAGCCGAATCGGTACAACTAATGAAAAACTGTTTTTT. This codes for CASSRIGTTNEKLFF.

The CDR3 here is CASTQVGAANTEAFF. The CDR3 nucleotides are TGTGCCAGCACCCAAGTAGGAGCAGCTAACACTGAAGCTTTCTTT. V and J are TRBV27 and TRBJ1-1; D ambiguous. There are 15 residues in the CDR3. The V gene lost 7 bases and the J gene lost 2 bases, with 17 bases spanning the gap. The germline gives CDR1 MNHEY, CDR2 SMNVEV (reference sequence).

This clone was seen just once. The chain employs TRBV6-5 and TRBJ2-3; 9 bases are shared with TRBD1. The CDR3 consists of 15 residues. Trimming cost V 2 bases and J 0 bases; bases outside gene matches: 0. The germline gives CDR1 MNHEY, CDR2 SVGAGI. The CDR3, as DNA: TGTGCCAGCAGTTACGGGACAGGGAGCACAGATACGCAGTATTTT. Translating it yields CASSYGTGSTDTQYF.

The gene calls are TRBV6-5 and TRBJ2-1, with D possibly matching TRBD2 (6 bases). In germline, CDR1 is MNHEY, CDR2 SVGAGI. Trimming cost V 6 bases and J 4 bases, with 13 bases left between them. The CDR3 covers 14 residues. In DNA, the CDR3 is TGTGCCAGCAGCAGGGAGGATTATTACAATGAGCAGTTCTTC. The encoded protein is CASSREDYYNEQFF.

This clone was detected only once. This chain connects TRBV19 to TRBJ1-3; 7 nucleotides agree with TRBD1. This CDR3 contains 14 residues. Losses at the gene ends were 6 bases for V and 5 bases for J; bases not matched to a gene: 7. Per germline, CDR1 LNHDA and CDR2 SQIVND (reference sequence). The chain's CDR3 is CASRTGWGRNTIYF. The CDR3 DNA reads TGTGCCAGTAGGACAGGGTGGGGTCGAAACACCATATATTTT.

V gene TRBV7-3 combines with J gene TRBJ2-1; 9 bases agree with TRBD2. CDR3 length equals 16 residues. The ends lost 0 bases at V and 10 bases at J; junction bases unmatched: 10. Germline loops: CDR1 SGHTA, CDR2 FQGTGA. CDR3 region: CASSLTVAGAKGEQFF. The CDR3 DNA follows: TGTGCCAGCAGCTTAACGGTAGCGGGAGCCAAGGGGGAGCAGTTCTTC.

This clone has just a few counts. V gene TRBV19 combines with J gene TRBJ2-1, with 8 bases fitting TRBD2. Germline V CDR1 and CDR2: LNHDA, SQIVND (reference sequence). This CDR3 comprises 15 residues. With V trimmed by 1 base and J by 7 bases, 6 bases remained unmatched. CDR3 DNA sequence: TGTGCCAGTAGTATAGCGGGAGGGCCTTCGAATGAGCAGTTCTTC. Translated, it gives CASSIAGGPSNEQFF.

This chain joins TRBV5-1 and TRBJ2-7, with 8 bases that match TRBD2. V lost 0 bases and J lost 3; bases outside the gene matches: 5. The CDR3 has 15 amino acids. Germline CDR1 and CDR2: SGHRS and YFSETQ. CDR3 loop: CASSLGTSRIYEQYF. The CDR3 DNA sequence: TGCGCCAGCAGCTTGGGGACTAGCAGAATCTACGAGCAGTACTTC.

This clone was detected once. The chain joins TRBV3-1 (or the pseudogene TRBV3-2) to TRBJ2-1, with 10 positions matching TRBD2. Trimming at V came to 3 bases and at J to 5 bases, leaving 1 base not matched to a gene. Germline V gene lookup returns CDR1 LGHDT and CDR2 YNNKEL (reference sequence). The CDR3 runs 14 residues. CDR3 sequence reads: CASSHTSGNNEQFF. As DNA, the CDR3 is TGTGCCAGCAGCCATACTAGCGGGAACAATGAGCAGTTCTTC.

The chain couples TRBV3-1 (or the pseudogene TRBV3-2) to TRBJ1-3; D not resolved. The CDR3 is made up of 15 amino acids. Germline CDR1 is LGHDT and CDR2 is YNNKEL (reference sequence). Deletions cut 0 bases from V and 1 base from J, with 7 bases between. The CDR3 region is CASSQETRSGNTIYF. As DNA, the CDR3 is TGTGCCAGCAGCCAAGAGACGAGGTCTGGAAACACCATATATTTT.

This chain uses TRBV6-2 or TRBV6-3 with TRBJ2-6, with D possibly TRBD2 on 7 matching bases. Trimming shortened V by 5 bases and J by 1 base, and 21 bases separated the two germline ends. Germline V CDR1 and CDR2: MNHEY, SVGEGT. The CDR3 extends over 19 amino acids. CDR3 nucleotide sequence: TGTGCCAGCAGTGGACCCAGGGGAGGGGGGACTTCTGGGGCCAACGTCCTGACTTTC. Translating gives CASSGPRGGGTSGANVLTF.

V is TRBV9 and J is TRBJ1-5; D is undetermined. Trimming took 0 bases from V and 5 from J, leaving 12 bases between them. CDR3 length: 15 amino acids. Germline V lookup: CDR1 SGDLS, CDR2 YYNGEE. CDR3 bases: TGTGCCAGCAGCGTAGATGGCAGGCCATATCAGCCCCAGCATTTT. Protein sequence: CASSVDGRPYQPQHF. The variable domain in full, completed from reference TRBV9 and TRBJ1-5, reads DSGVTQTPKHLITATGQRVTLRCSPRSGDLSVYWYQQSLDQGLQFLIQYYNGEERAKGNILERFSAQQFPDLHSELNLSSLELGDSALYFCASSVDGRPYQPQHFGDGTRLSIL.

The chain uses TRBV20-1 and TRBJ1-1; D unresolved. The CDR3 has 14 amino acids. V was cut by 3 bases and J by 0 bases, with 11 bases left in between. Looked up from germline, CDR1 is DFQATT and CDR2 is SNEGSKA (reference sequence). The CDR3 spells CSASKGAMNTEAFF. CDR3 DNA sequence: TGCAGTGCTAGTAAGGGAGCCATGAACACTGAAGCTTTCTTT.